The 12 T cell receptor beta chains presented below share a single source sample, sequenced in a study of cytotoxic CD8 clonotypes in ibrutinib-treated CLL. Libraries were prepared by immunoSEQ multiplex PCR; TCRdb keeps only in-frame clonotypes and omits some of them. Here the sample spans approximately 140,000 clones, about 72% being singletons. The sequenced sample was PBMCs, obtained after 12 months of ibrutinib treatment. The receptors stem from a human donor with chronic lymphocytic leukemia.

This chain links TRBV5-5 with TRBJ1-4; TRBD1 might be the D (5 bases). Trimming removed 1 base from V and 0 bases from J, with 10 bases in between. The CDR3 loop spans 16 amino acids. Germline V gene sequence: CDR1 SGHKS, CDR2 YYEKEE (reference sequence). CDR3 loop: CASSLQGPATNEKLFF. CDR3 DNA sequence: TGTGCCAGCAGCTTGCAGGGTCCCGCAACTAATGAAAAACTGTTTTTT.

The chain carries TRBV30 and TRBJ2-7; D call uncertain. Germline V gene sequence: CDR1 GTSNPN, CDR2 SVGIG (reference sequence). CDR3 length: 15 residues. Deletions cut 4 bases from V and 1 base from J, with 17 bases between. The CDR3 DNA is TGTGCCTGGACGAGGAGAGGCAGCCCTTCCTACGAGCAGTACTTC. This sequence encodes CAWTRRGSPSYEQYF.

This chain joins TRBV4-3 and TRBJ1-4, with D unclear. CDR1 and CDR2 (germline): LGHNA, YSLEER. The CDR3 spans 14 residues. V was clipped by 1 base and J by 6 bases, with 9 bases between them. CDR3 bases: TGCGCCAGCAGCCAAGTTGGCGGAGATGAAAAACTGTTTTTT. As protein: CASSQVGGDEKLFF.

V usage is TRBV6-1 and J usage is TRBJ1-5; no firm D call. Germline V lookup: CDR1 MNHNS, CDR2 SASEGT. This CDR3 spans 14 amino acids. The V gene lost 8 bases and the J gene lost 2 bases, with 13 bases spanning the gap. In DNA form, the CDR3 reads TGTGCCAGCTTGGCGGGGTACGGCAATCAGCCCCAGCATTTT. This encodes CASLAGYGNQPQHF.

The CDR3 region has the DNA TGTGCCACCAGCAGAGTGAATAGCAATCAGCCCCAGCATTTT. As protein: CATSRVNSNQPQHF. This rearrangement joins TRBV15 to TRBJ1-5; D is unclear. Germline values: CDR1 LNHNV, CDR2 YYDKDF (reference sequence). The CDR3 totals 14 residues. Trimming pared 1 base from V and 0 bases from J, leaving 4 bases between.

V is TRBV28 and J is TRBJ2-7; D is uncertain. Trimming shortened V by 5 bases and J by 3 bases, and 20 bases separated the two germline ends. The CDR3 is made up of 16 amino acids. Germline CDR1 is MDHEN and CDR2 is SYDVKM. CDR3 protein: CASSQPTEKKYYEQYF. As DNA, the CDR3 is TGTGCCAGCAGTCAACCAACCGAAAAAAAATACTACGAGCAGTACTTC.

This chain links TRBV19 with TRBJ2-3; D is ambiguous. This CDR3 spans 11 amino acids. The germline gives CDR1 LNHDA, CDR2 SQIVND (reference sequence). Trimming cost V 1 base and J 5 bases, with 1 base left between them. CDR3 in DNA: TGTGCCAGTAGTATAGGAGATACGCAGTATTTT. Translation gives CASSIGDTQYF.

The chain recombines TRBV5-3 with TRBJ2-3, with TRBD2 matching over 8 bases. TRBV5-3 is known as an ORF, though its function is uncertain. V dropped 0 bases and J dropped 5; count of bases not matched to a gene: 8. The length of the CDR3 is 16 residues. The CDR3 is CARSLAGTRQGDTQYF. CDR3 DNA sequence: TGTGCCAGAAGCTTGGCCGGGACTAGGCAGGGAGATACGCAGTATTTT.

The gene calls are TRBV7-8 and TRBJ2-7; 9 nucleotides line up with TRBD1. Unmatched junction bases numbered 9, after V lost 5 bases and J lost 1 base. Germline V CDR1 and CDR2: SGHVS, FQNEAQ. The CDR3 spans 16 residues. The CDR3 loop reads CASSPIVQGASYEQYF. In DNA, the CDR3 is TGTGCCAGCAGCCCTATAGTACAGGGGGCATCCTACGAGCAGTACTTC.

The V call is TRBV4-2, the J call TRBJ2-1; 12 bases match TRBD1. This CDR3 spans 16 amino acids. Germline V gene sequence: CDR1 LGHNA, CDR2 YNFKEQ. V gave up 5 bases and J gave up 5 bases; unmatched junction bases: 7. The CDR3 is CASSRSGQGADNEQFF. The DNA for the CDR3 is TGTGCCAGCAGCAGATCGGGACAGGGGGCCGACAATGAGCAGTTCTTC.

The chain has TRBV27 and TRBJ1-4; D perhaps matches TRBD1 (5 bases). Per germline, CDR1 MNHEY and CDR2 SMNVEV (reference sequence). Trimming removed 3 bases from V and 7 bases from J, with 9 bases in between. The CDR3 is made up of 13 amino acids. The CDR3 protein is CASSFRELEKLFF. The CDR3 DNA reads as TGTGCCAGCAGTTTCAGGGAACTTGAAAAACTGTTTTTT.

The genes are TRBV5-4 and TRBJ1-2; 7 positions agree with TRBD1. CDR3 length: 15 amino acids. Germline loops: CDR1 SGHNT, CDR2 YYREEE (reference sequence). J gave up 3 bases and V 0 bases, and 5 bases lay outside the gene matches. CDR3: CASSLGRGDYYGYTF. CDR3 sequence (DNA): TGTGCCAGCAGCTTGGGCAGGGGGGACTACTATGGCTACACCTTC.